The present TCR beta chain was sequenced within a study of blood T cell repertoires in COVID-19. Study details: The origin of the acute and convalescent COVID-19 samples was the United States, Italy and Spain. PBMCs, B-cell-depleted T cells, or T cells provided the cDNA or gDNA that made up the material.

Original processing methods: For nucleated cells, counts were estimated from reference gene primer amplification. Assay: immunoSEQ multiplex PCR; the TCRdb copy retains only in-frame clones and omits some. V and J calls and clone size follow that table, whereas D and trimming were derived from the DNA. This sample has approximately 120,000 clones, with roughly 89% found just once. The TCR sequence derives from a human donor with acute or convalescent COVID-19. The donor label of this sample is uncertain. The sequencing sample was made of peripheral blood.

CDR3 in amino acids: CASSMGLAEHNEQFF. The CDR3 DNA sequence: TGTGCCAGCAGCATGGGACTAGCGGAGCACAATGAGCAGTTCTTC. This chain links TRBV7-3 with TRBJ2-1, with 11 bases that match TRBD2. The length of the CDR3 is 15 residues. The ends lost 5 bases at V and 5 bases at J; junction bases unmatched: 5. Per the germline V gene, CDR1 is SGHTA and CDR2 is FQGTGA.